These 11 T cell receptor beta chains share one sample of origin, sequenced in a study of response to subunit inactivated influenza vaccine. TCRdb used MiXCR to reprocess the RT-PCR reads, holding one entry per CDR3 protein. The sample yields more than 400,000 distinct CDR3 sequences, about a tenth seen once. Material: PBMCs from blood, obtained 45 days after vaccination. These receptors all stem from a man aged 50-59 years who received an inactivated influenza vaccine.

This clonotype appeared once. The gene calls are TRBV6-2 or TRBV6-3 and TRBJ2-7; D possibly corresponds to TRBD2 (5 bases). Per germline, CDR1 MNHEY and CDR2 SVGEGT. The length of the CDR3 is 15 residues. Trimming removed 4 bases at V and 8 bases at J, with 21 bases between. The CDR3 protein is CASSSLGETATKQYF. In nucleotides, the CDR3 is TGTGCCAGCAGTTCGCTCGGGGAAACGGCTACGAAGCAGTACTTC.

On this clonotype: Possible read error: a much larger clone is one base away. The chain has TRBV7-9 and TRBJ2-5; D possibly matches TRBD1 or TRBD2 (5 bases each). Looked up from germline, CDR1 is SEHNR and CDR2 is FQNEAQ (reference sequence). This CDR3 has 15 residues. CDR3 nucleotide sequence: TGTGCCAGCAGCCGAGGGGTTCATTACCAAGAGACCCGGTACTTC. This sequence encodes CASSRGVHYQETRYF.

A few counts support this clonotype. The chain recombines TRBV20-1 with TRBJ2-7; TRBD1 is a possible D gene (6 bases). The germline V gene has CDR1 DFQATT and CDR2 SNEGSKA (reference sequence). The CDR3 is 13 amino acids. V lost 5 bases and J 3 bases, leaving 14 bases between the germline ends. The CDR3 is CSAETGHSYEQYF. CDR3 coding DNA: TGCAGTGCTGAAACGGGACACAGCTACGAGCAGTACTTC.

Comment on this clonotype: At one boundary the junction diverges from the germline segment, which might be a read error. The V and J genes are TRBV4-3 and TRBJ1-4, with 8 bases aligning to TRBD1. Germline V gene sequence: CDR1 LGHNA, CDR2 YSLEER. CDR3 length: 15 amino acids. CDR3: CASSGRQGWNGKLFF. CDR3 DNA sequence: TGCGCCAGCAGCGGAAGACAGGGGTGGAATGGAAAACTGTTTTTT.

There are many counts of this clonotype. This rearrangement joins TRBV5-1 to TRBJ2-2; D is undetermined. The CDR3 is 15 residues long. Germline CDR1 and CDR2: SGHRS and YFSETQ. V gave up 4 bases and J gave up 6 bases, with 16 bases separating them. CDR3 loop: CASSPTSGSAGELFF. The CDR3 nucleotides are TGCGCCAGCAGCCCAACCTCGGGTTCCGCCGGGGAGCTGTTTTTT.

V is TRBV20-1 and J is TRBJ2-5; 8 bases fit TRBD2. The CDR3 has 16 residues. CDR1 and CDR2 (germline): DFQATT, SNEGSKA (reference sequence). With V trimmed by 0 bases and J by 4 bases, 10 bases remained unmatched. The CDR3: CSARDWRGASPETQYF. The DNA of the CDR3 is TGCAGTGCTAGAGATTGGCGGGGGGCCTCCCCAGAGACCCAGTACTTC.

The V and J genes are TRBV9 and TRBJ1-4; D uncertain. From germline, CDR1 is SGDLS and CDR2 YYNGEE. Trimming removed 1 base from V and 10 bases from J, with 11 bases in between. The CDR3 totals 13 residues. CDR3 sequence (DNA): TGTGCCAGCAGCGTATCCCAACAAGGAAAACTGTTTTTT. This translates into CASSVSQQGKLFF.

This chain's CDR3 is CARKITSSYEQYF. CDR3 nucleotide sequence: TGTGCCAGGAAGATAACTAGCAGCTACGAGCAGTACTTC. The chain recombines TRBV12-3 or TRBV12-4 with TRBJ2-7, with D possibly matching TRBD2 (6 bases). V dropped 9 bases and J dropped 3 bases, with 15 bases sitting between them. CDR3 length: 13 amino acids.

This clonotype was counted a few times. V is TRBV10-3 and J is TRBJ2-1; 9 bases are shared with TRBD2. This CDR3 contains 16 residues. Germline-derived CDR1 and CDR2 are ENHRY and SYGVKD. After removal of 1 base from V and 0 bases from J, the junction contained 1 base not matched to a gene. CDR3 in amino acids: CAISEWRGGSYNEQFF. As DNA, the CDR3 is TGTGCCATCAGTGAGTGGCGGGGGGGCTCCTACAATGAGCAGTTCTTC.

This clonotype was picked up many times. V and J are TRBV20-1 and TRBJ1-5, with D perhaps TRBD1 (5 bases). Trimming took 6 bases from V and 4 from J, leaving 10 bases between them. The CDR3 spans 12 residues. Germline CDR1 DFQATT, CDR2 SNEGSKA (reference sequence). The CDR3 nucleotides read TGCAGTGCGGGGCAGCAAAATCAGCCCCAGCATTTT. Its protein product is CSAGQQNQPQHF.

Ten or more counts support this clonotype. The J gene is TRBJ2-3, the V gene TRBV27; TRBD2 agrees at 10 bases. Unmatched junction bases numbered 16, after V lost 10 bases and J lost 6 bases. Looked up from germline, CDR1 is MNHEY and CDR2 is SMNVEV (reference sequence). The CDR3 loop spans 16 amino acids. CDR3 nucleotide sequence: TGTGCCATCCCGACGATCGAAGCGGGAGGGGGGGATACGCAGTATTTT. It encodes CAIPTIEAGGGDTQYF.